Each of the 23 T cell receptor beta chains below was sequenced from the same sample in a study of T cells in Graves' hyperthyroidism and ophthalmopathy. Using RNA transcripts as the source, TCR beta CDR3 regions were amplified. A set of HTBI primers served as the primers for a first-round RT-PCR of the TCR CDR3. A single record per CDR3 protein comes from TCRdb applying MiXCR to the multiplex PCR reads. The table lists more than 500,000 distinct CDR3 sequences, roughly 15% of them singletons, with approximately 3.8% in the top ten. Sequencing input: blood. Receptors were obtained from a woman in her 30s with Graves' hyperthyroidism.

This clonotype was seen at least ten times. The chain carries TRBV18 and TRBJ2-3, with D tentatively TRBD2 (5 bases). This CDR3 has 14 residues. Germline lookup yields CDR1 KGHSH and CDR2 LQKENI. V gave up 2 bases and J gave up 2 bases, with 8 bases separating them. The CDR3 loop is CASSPSGVTDTQYF. DNA of the CDR3: TGTGCCAGCTCACCATCCGGGGTCACAGATACGCAGTATTTT.

The chain employs TRBV15 and TRBJ2-2; tentatively, D is TRBD2 (6 bases). CDR3 length: 16 residues. In germline, CDR1 is LNHNV, CDR2 YYDKDF (reference sequence). Trimming took 1 base from V and 4 from J, leaving 13 bases between them. For the CDR3, the DNA is TGTGCCACCAGCAGAGCTAGGGACTCTGTCACCGGGGAGCTGTTTTTT. Its translation: CATSRARDSVTGELFF.

This clonotype was recorded a few times. The rearrangement joins TRBV6-2 or TRBV6-3 to TRBJ2-3; maybe TRBD1 (5 bases). Gene TRBJ1-5 matches the end of the DNA better, so the J call may be wrong. Looked up from germline, CDR1 is MNHEY and CDR2 is SVGEGT. The CDR3 runs to 16 residues. The CDR3 bases are TGTGCCAGCAGTGACCGGACATTCTCTCGCACAGATACGCAGCATTTT. Protein product: CASSDRTFSRTDTQHF.

This chain joins TRBV6-1 and TRBJ2-3; D remains unclear. CDR1 is MNHNS and CDR2 is SASEGT in the germline V gene. The V end was cut by 1 base, the J end by 5 bases, with 7 bases between. This CDR3 is 13 amino acids long. The CDR3: CASSEVMGDTQYF. As DNA, the CDR3 is TGTGCCAGCAGTGAAGTGATGGGAGATACGCAGTATTTT.

The sample holds many counts of this clonotype. V gene TRBV2 combines with J gene TRBJ1-1; unclear D gene. This CDR3 is 14 amino acids long. Per germline, CDR1 SNHLY and CDR2 FYNNEI. V was pared by 1 base and J by 0 bases, with 6 bases between. Written as DNA, the CDR3 is TGTGCCAGCAGTGAAGAGGGCTTGAACACTGAAGCTTTCTTT. It specifies CASSEEGLNTEAFF.

The table lists this clonotype with many counts. This chain uses TRBV20-1 with TRBJ2-3; a weak D match, TRBD2 (5 bases). Germline CDR1 is DFQATT and CDR2 is SNEGSKA (reference sequence). With 5 bases removed from V and 0 bases from J, the gap between germline ends came to 9 bases. The CDR3 extends over 13 amino acids. The DNA of the CDR3 is TGCAGTGCTGAGGGTCTAAGCACAGATACGCAGTATTTT. Residues: CSAEGLSTDTQYF.

At least ten counts were recorded for this clonotype. The rearrangement links TRBV2 to TRBJ2-3; 8 bases fit TRBD2. The V and J ends lost 6 bases and 5 bases, in that order; junction bases with no gene match: 10. CDR3 length: 15 amino acids. Germline V CDR1 and CDR2: SNHLY, FYNNEI. CDR3 bases: TGTGCCAGCAGATCGGGACTAGTCGAATTAGATACGCAGTATTTT. Its translation is CASRSGLVELDTQYF.

This clonotype was recorded a few times. V is TRBV18 and J is TRBJ2-1; D gene unclear. Germline V CDR1 and CDR2: KGHSH, LQKENI. Trimming stripped 5 bases from V and 7 bases from J, with 12 bases between. This CDR3 is built from 13 residues. The CDR3 here is CASSDALYNEQFF. DNA for the CDR3: TGTGCCAGCTCAGATGCTCTCTATAATGAGCAGTTCTTC.

This clonotype was counted only a few times. V and J are TRBV4-3 and TRBJ2-3; 9 bases match TRBD2. The junction had 16 bases not matched to a gene; V was cut back by 3 bases and J by 0 bases. CDR3 length: 20 residues. Germline V gene sequence: CDR1 LGHNA, CDR2 YSLEER. The chain's CDR3 is CASSQRGQAGGLTSTDTQYF. The CDR3 nucleotides are TGCGCCAGCAGCCAGAGGGGTCAAGCGGGAGGCTTAACTAGCACAGATACGCAGTATTTT.

This clonotype was counted a few times. The CDR3 spells CAISESDRGTEAFF. The CDR3, as DNA: TGTGCCATCAGTGAGTCCGACAGGGGGACTGAAGCTTTCTTT. V usage is TRBV10-3 and J usage is TRBJ1-1; 9 bases line up with TRBD1. The ends lost 0 bases at V and 5 bases at J; junction bases unmatched: 1. CDR3 size: 14 residues. The V gene's germline CDR1 is ENHRY and CDR2 SYGVKD.

This chain links TRBV30 with TRBJ2-7, with TRBD1 identical over 7 bases. The V gene's germline CDR1 is GTSNPN and CDR2 SVGIG (reference sequence). The V and J ends lost 0 bases and 2 bases, in that order; junction bases with no gene match: 4. There are 14 residues in the CDR3. The CDR3 loop is CAWSVLDRTYEQYF. The CDR3 DNA reads TGTGCCTGGAGTGTTCTGGACAGGACCTACGAGCAGTACTTC.

At least ten counts were recorded for this clonotype. The J gene is TRBJ2-7, the V gene TRBV28; TRBD1 agrees at 8 bases. Germline assignment: CDR1 MDHEN and CDR2 SYDVKM. The trim removed 9 bases at V and 2 bases at J, leaving 9 bases unmatched. The CDR3 consists of 14 residues. This CDR3 reads CASMAGTGPYEQYF. Here the CDR3 DNA reads TGTGCCAGTATGGCCGGGACAGGCCCCTACGAGCAGTACTTC.

A word on this clonotype: This may be a read error, as it is one base from a much larger clone. The V call is TRBV2, the J call TRBJ2-1; D uncertain. The CDR3 spans 13 residues. Trimming took 0 bases from V and 10 from J, leaving 10 bases between them. The germline V gene has CDR1 SNHLY and CDR2 FYNNEI. The CDR3 spells CASSEAAPYEQFF. CDR3 in DNA: TGTGCCAGCAGTGAAGCCGCGCCCTACGAGCAGTTCTTC.

Only a few counts were recorded for this clonotype. The genes are TRBV6-9 and TRBJ1-1; D remains unclear. The germline V gene encodes CDR1 MNHGY and CDR2 SVAAGI. With 4 bases removed from V and 5 bases from J, the gap between germline ends came to 14 bases. The CDR3 totals 14 residues. The CDR3 protein is CASSSSWGGTEAFF. The CDR3 coding sequence is TGTGCCAGCAGTTCCTCGTGGGGAGGTACTGAAGCTTTCTTT.

Note on this clonotype: One base away lies a much larger clone, so this may be a sequencing read error. The rearrangement uses TRBV24-1 and TRBJ2-1; no definite D call. The ends were cut back, 0 bases at V and 6 bases at J, with 11 bases in the middle. Germline CDR1 is KGHDR and CDR2 is SFDVKD. This CDR3 contains 15 residues. CDR3 bases: TGTGCCACCAGTGATTTGGCGGCAGAAGGCAATGAGCAGTTCTTC. This codes for CATSDLAAEGNEQFF.

This clonotype was counted only a few times. The chain links TRBV4-1 to TRBJ1-2; TRBD1 aligns across 7 bases. V shed 3 bases and J 4 bases; nucleotides not matched to a gene: 5. The CDR3 is 14 amino acids. CDR1 and CDR2 (germline): MGHRA, YSYEKL. In DNA form, the CDR3 reads TGCGCCAGCAGCCAGGACAGGTCCGCCTATGGCTACACCTTC. Protein: CASSQDRSAYGYTF.

The chain has TRBV18 and TRBJ2-7, with 8 bases aligning to TRBD1. Germline values: CDR1 KGHSH, CDR2 LQKENI. The CDR3 has 13 amino acids. With 3 bases clipped from V and 6 bases from J, the junction kept 4 bases outside the gene matches. CDR3 in amino acids: CASSPGQDREQYF. The CDR3 DNA is TGTGCCAGCTCACCGGGACAGGATCGCGAGCAGTACTTC.

This clonotype was counted a single time. The V call is TRBV20-1, the J call TRBJ1-4; D is perhaps TRBD1 (5 bases). This CDR3 region has 13 residues. With 6 bases removed from V and 8 bases from J, the gap between germline ends came to 16 bases. The germline V gene has CDR1 DFQATT and CDR2 SNEGSKA (reference sequence). Here the CDR3 reads CSAKQGAREKLFF. The CDR3 DNA sequence: TGCAGTGCGAAACAAGGGGCGCGAGAAAAACTGTTTTTT.

Only a few counts were recorded for this clonotype. V gene TRBV6-2 or TRBV6-3 combines with J gene TRBJ2-3, with 9 bases that match TRBD2. Per germline, CDR1 MNHEY and CDR2 SVGEGT. V was clipped by 4 bases and J by 0 bases; unmatched bases: 8. The CDR3 has 17 amino acids. The CDR3 nucleotides are TGTGCCAGCAGTTCCGGAGGACTAGCGACCAGCACAGATACGCAGTATTTT. Translation gives CASSSGGLATSTDTQYF.

This chain connects TRBV30 to TRBJ2-7; 9 bases align to TRBD2. Trimming took 3 bases from V and 2 from J; bases not matched to a gene: 5. The CDR3 contains 14 residues. Per germline, CDR1 GTSNPN and CDR2 SVGIG (reference sequence). The CDR3 sequence: CAWRGSSGTYEQYF. The CDR3 nucleotides read TGTGCCTGGAGGGGTTCTAGCGGGACCTACGAGCAGTACTTC.

This clonotype has just a few counts. CDR3 bases: TGTGCCAGCAGTTCCCCTGGGGGGGTCCTCTACGAGCAGTACTTC. This codes for CASSSPGGVLYEQYF. The chain has TRBV6-1 and TRBJ2-7, with TRBD2 matching over 7 bases. The ends lost 5 bases at V and 3 bases at J; junction bases unmatched: 10. There are 15 residues in the CDR3. Germline V CDR1 and CDR2: MNHNS, SASEGT.

This clonotype showed up many times. The gene calls are TRBV6-2 or TRBV6-3 and TRBJ2-5; weak D call: TRBD2 (5 bases). The CDR3 runs 13 residues. Germline V gives CDR1 MNHEY, CDR2 SVGEGT. The V end lost 5 bases, the J end lost 10 bases, and 17 bases lay between the germline ends. The CDR3 DNA follows: TGTGCCAGCAGTCCGGACTTAGCCCACATCCAGTACTTC. It codes for CASSPDLAHIQYF.

Many counts were recorded for this clonotype. The chain couples TRBV30 to TRBJ1-1; D unresolved. This CDR3 region has 12 residues. CDR1 and CDR2 (germline): GTSNPN, SVGIG (reference sequence). Trimming left V 2 bases short and J 4 bases short, with 8 bases between. CDR3 nucleotides: TGTGCCTGGAGTAGGCGGGGCACTGAAGCTTTCTTT. It codes for CAWSRRGTEAFF.